One T cell receptor (beta chain) is described in this entry. Its antigen is still unknown. No base quality information exists; no much larger clone differs at one position. The data were produced on an Illumina HiSeq 2500. Quantitative 5'-RACE with molecular barcodes was used to prepare TCR beta libraries. In the source study's methods: To identify disease-linked TCR variants, a new computational method was used, one built on a probabilistic model of VDJ rearrangement. Through fastp at Q25 and MiXCR, TCRdb rebuilt clones from the public reads, retaining in-frame beta chains. Rows are combined by CDR3 protein, so each entry shows the most common genes and DNA. Clone size and V and J calls follow TCRdb, not the original study. Present in this sample are 120,000 or so distinct CDR3 sequences, roughly 13% of which were seen just once. The top ten constitute under 3% of the sample. This entry belongs to a study of CD8 T cells in ankylosing spondylitis (dated by TCRdb to 2015 to 2018). Turning to the overall study: To find TCR variants linked to disease, the study profiled T cell receptor beta repertoires in ankylosing spondylitis patients and healthy donors. The full study cohort was made up of over 20 ankylosing spondylitis patients and 95 to 130 healthy donors. Samples of peripheral blood were taken, and for ankylosing spondylitis patients, synovial fluid was collected as well.

General study outcomes and caveats: A CD8+ phenotype was shown by the disease-linked clones, which were found at relatively low frequencies in peripheral blood. A TCR beta motif of eight highly homologous amino acid variants appeared characteristic of blood from ankylosing spondylitis patients. Significant enrichment of the disease-linked clones was reported in matched synovial fluid samples from ankylosing spondylitis patients. Some motif variants had previously been reported in the synovial fluid and blood of reactive arthritis patients, which suggests shared mechanisms of disease initiation.

The germline V end is reduced by 0 bases and the J end by 6 bases; junction bases left unmatched: 4. From cysteine to phenylalanine, the CDR3 is 15 amino acids long. Solely the CDR3 DNA is kept, with 45 bases framed from the first base. CDR1 and CDR2 are read off the germline V gene (reference sequence) as LNHNV and YYDKDF. Material: blood, either unsorted or a sorted T cell fraction (not recorded which). The sequence was obtained from a female donor with ankylosing spondylitis or in good health (not recorded which). The chain uses TRBV15 and TRBJ1-5; 8 junctional bases match TRBD1. The CDR3 reads as follows: CATSRDQGAGQPQHF. The base sequence is TGTGCCACCAGCAGAGACCAGGGGGCTGGTCAGCCCCAGCATTTT.